This is a list of T cell receptor beta chains from one sample in a study of T cell responses to AZD1222 COVID-19 vaccine. Assay: immunoSEQ multiplex PCR; the TCRdb copy retains only in-frame clones and omits some. The top ten hold around 3.6% of the sample, which has about 140,000 clones, around nine tenths seen once. The material sequenced was peripheral blood, taken on day 0 of AZD1222 vaccination. All receptors derive from an adult in good health. Each CDR3 is given with its conserved first and last residue. Fields, in order: J gene, V gene, CDR3 protein.

TRBJ2-3 | TRBV5-1 | CASSLYGGSGTDTQYF
TRBJ1-6 | TRBV10-3 | CAIADRVDSPLHF
TRBJ2-7 | TRBV3-1/TRBV3-2 | CASSPRGDEQYF
TRBJ1-4 | TRBV27 | CASRRQANEKLFF
TRBJ1-6 | TRBV6-6 | CASSYGQWQDSPLHF
TRBJ1-5 | TRBV28 | CASRPGTGNNQPQHF
TRBJ2-2 | TRBV10-2 | CASSESNTGELFF
TRBJ2-2 | TRBV4-3 | CASSQETGTGNTGELFF
TRBJ2-3 | TRBV6-4 | CASSDGTGYTQYF
TRBJ2-7 | TRBV10-3 | CAISGGGKSYEQYF
TRBJ2-7 | TRBV30 | CAWRPLGREQYF
TRBJ1-6 | TRBV14 | CASSRRGDRGNSPLHF
TRBJ2-1 | TRBV6-5 | CASSYSTVRAVEFF
TRBJ2-3 | TRBV6-2/TRBV6-3 | CASSSPGLYTDTQYF
TRBJ2-7 | TRBV30 | CAWSWDRGSEQYF
TRBJ1-5 | TRBV7-3 | CASSLDPGQPQHF
TRBJ1-5 | TRBV3-1/TRBV3-2 | CASSPLTGSNQPQHF
TRBJ1-3 | TRBV4-1 | CASSQDQYSGNTIYF
TRBJ1-2 | TRBV9 | CASQPGGGYGYTF
TRBJ1-2 | TRBV7-6 | CASSPSNSNYGYTF
TRBJ2-5 | TRBV18 | CASSPRTAQETQYF
TRBJ2-1 | TRBV20-1 | CSARIDNEQFF
TRBJ2-2 | TRBV12-3/TRBV12-4 | CASGQGGTGELFF
TRBJ1-2 | TRBV3-1/TRBV3-2 | CASSDSGFYGYTF
TRBJ1-2 | TRBV9 | CASSVPPNF
TRBJ2-4 | TRBV6-2/TRBV6-3 | CASSSHRGLQLNIQYF
TRBJ1-1 | TRBV12-3/TRBV12-4 | CASSFGQLTEAFF
TRBJ2-3 | TRBV11-1 | CASSLMSRARTDTQYF
TRBJ2-2 | TRBV7-2 | CASSLDRWGTLNTGELFF
TRBJ2-7 | TRBV20-1 | CSASTGSRYEQYF
TRBJ1-1 | TRBV20-1 | CSASRQGRFAEAFF
TRBJ2-3 | TRBV18 | CASSHSQGSTDTQYF
TRBJ1-6 | TRBV6-5 | CASRTTGRNSPLHF
TRBJ1-1 | TRBV5-1 | CASSFGAGGAVEAFF
TRBJ1-2 | TRBV6-5 | CASSPSRGYDYGYTF
TRBJ1-3 | TRBV6-5 | CASSYSASGNTIYF
TRBJ1-5 | TRBV19 | CASSLRGQLNQPQHF
TRBJ1-1 | TRBV28 | CASRTGGQADTEAFF
TRBJ1-1 | TRBV3-1/TRBV3-2 | CASSQRVDTEAFF
TRBJ2-3 | TRBV6-4 | CASSQTGEEDTQYF
TRBJ1-5 | TRBV12-3/TRBV12-4 | CASSLSIQPQHF
TRBJ1-2 | TRBV7-2 | CASSLDGGYTF